Shown below are 15 T cell receptor beta chains from a single sample sequenced in a study of OX40 agonist ivuxolimab in advanced cancers. Repertoires were generated with immunoSEQ multiplex PCR, while TCRdb's copy carries only in-frame clones and drops some. This sample yields around 47,000 clones, of which 75% to 85% are seen a single time; 4% to 5% belongs to the top ten. Material: CD4+ or CD8+ T cells sorted from blood, obtained in a trial of the OX40 agonist ivuxolimab. The receptor source for this set is an adult with an advanced solid tumor such as melanoma, head and neck, liver or kidney cancer.

The chain couples TRBV28 to TRBJ2-7, with D possibly matching TRBD2 (5 bases). This CDR3 has 14 amino acids. Germline CDR1 reads MDHEN; CDR2 reads SYDVKM. The V and J ends lost 7 bases and 2 bases respectively, with 15 bases between them. The CDR3 region has the DNA TGTGCCAGCACCGCAGCTAGCCTGACCTACGAGCAGTACTTC. Translation gives CASTAASLTYEQYF.

The rearrangement uses TRBV5-5 and TRBJ2-1, with 7 positions matching TRBD1. The V gene end was trimmed by 4 bases and the J gene end by 7 bases; junction bases not matched to a gene: 14. Germline V CDR1 and CDR2: SGHKS, YYEKEE (reference sequence). The CDR3 totals 16 residues. The CDR3 DNA follows: TGTGCCAGCAGCCACTGGACAGGCGTCAGCACTAATGAGCAGTTCTTC. Protein product: CASSHWTGVSTNEQFF.

CDR3 amino acids: CASSLLPGAYEQYF. The CDR3, as DNA: TGTGCCAGCAGCTTACTGCCAGGAGCCTACGAGCAGTACTTC. The gene calls are TRBV7-3 and TRBJ2-7; no firm D call. Germline CDR1 reads SGHTA; CDR2 reads FQGTGA. Trimming pared 2 bases from V and 2 bases from J, leaving 10 bases between. CDR3 length: 14 residues.

This clone was seen just once. J is TRBJ2-3 and V is TRBV5-1; D unresolved. V dropped 4 bases and J dropped 4 bases, with 13 bases sitting between them. Germline values: CDR1 SGHRS, CDR2 YFSETQ. The CDR3 is made up of 14 amino acids. DNA for the CDR3: TGCGCCAGCAGCCGCCAGCCGCTTCCAGATACGCAGTATTTT. It encodes CASSRQPLPDTQYF.

V is TRBV2 and J is TRBJ2-3; tentatively, D is TRBD2 (6 bases). The CDR3 extends over 11 amino acids. Germline V lookup: CDR1 SNHLY, CDR2 FYNNEI. Trimming pared 8 bases from V and 10 bases from J, leaving 13 bases between. CDR3 coding DNA: TGTGCCAGCGGACTCAGGGAGGCGCAGTATTTT. Its translation is CASGLREAQYF.

CDR3 in amino acids: CASSSTGSNEQFF. Written as DNA, the CDR3 is TGCGCCAGCAGCTCGACAGGGAGTAATGAGCAGTTCTTC. The chain has TRBV5-1 and TRBJ2-1, with 7 nucleotides matching TRBD1. This CDR3 has 13 residues. Per the germline V gene, CDR1 is SGHRS and CDR2 is YFSETQ. J was trimmed by 7 bases and V by 3 bases; bases with no gene match: 4.

This chain joins TRBV2 and TRBJ1-5; D is unresolved. CDR1 and CDR2 (germline): SNHLY, FYNNEI. The CDR3 loop spans 15 amino acids. Trimming took off 1 base at V and 4 bases at J, with 11 bases between the two ends. Here the CDR3 DNA reads TGTGCCAGCAGTGAAGTAAGGCAGTTTAATCAGCCCCAGCATTTT. This translates into CASSEVRQFNQPQHF.

This clone rates as medium-sized. This chain uses TRBV7-2 with TRBJ1-5; D might be TRBD1 (5 bases). This CDR3 is built from 13 residues. V was pared by 6 bases and J by 4 bases, with 10 bases between. CDR1 is SGHTA and CDR2 is FQGNSA in the germline V gene. CDR3 in DNA: TGTGCCAGCAGTCGGACAACTAATCAGCCCCAGCATTTT. Its protein product is CASSRTTNQPQHF.

This rearrangement joins TRBV5-1 to TRBJ2-4; either TRBD1 or TRBD2 may supply D (5 bases each). CDR3 size: 14 residues. Trimming removed 4 bases from V and 1 base from J, with 9 bases in between. Germline CDR1 is SGHRS and CDR2 is YFSETQ. The CDR3 DNA reads TGCGCCAGCAGCGGGGACGGGGCCAAAAACATTCAGTACTTC. Residues: CASSGDGAKNIQYF.

This clone was seen more than once but under ten times. The V and J genes are TRBV6-5 and TRBJ1-2; 10 positions agree with TRBD1. The CDR3 consists of 15 residues. Germline V gene sequence: CDR1 MNHEY, CDR2 SVGAGI. Unmatched junction bases numbered 8, after V lost 6 bases and J lost 4 bases. This CDR3 reads CASSPGQGVGYGYTF. CDR3 bases: TGTGCCAGCAGCCCCGGACAGGGGGTTGGCTATGGCTACACCTTC.

V is TRBV25-1 and J is TRBJ2-3; the D is unclear. Looked up from germline, CDR1 is MGHDK and CDR2 is SYGVNS. V gave up 3 bases and J gave up 0 bases, with 7 bases separating them. The CDR3 spans 14 residues. The CDR3: CASSDPTSTDTQYF. The CDR3 DNA reads as TGTGCCAGCAGTGATCCTACTAGCACAGATACGCAGTATTTT.

The rearrangement links TRBV7-2 to TRBJ2-5; D perhaps matches TRBD1 (6 bases). Per germline, CDR1 SGHTA and CDR2 FQGNSA. With 0 bases removed from V and 6 bases from J, the gap between germline ends came to 14 bases. The CDR3 loop spans 15 amino acids. The CDR3 region is CASSLALVTGKTQYF. Here the CDR3 DNA reads TGTGCCAGCAGCTTAGCACTGGTGACAGGCAAGACCCAGTACTTC. The variable domain in full, completed from reference TRBV7-2 and TRBJ2-5, reads GAGVSQSPSNKVTEKGKDVELRCDPISGHTALYWYRQSLGQGLEFLIYFQGNSAPDKSGLPSDRFSAERTGGSVSTLTIQRTQQEDSAVYLCASSLALVTGKTQYFGPGTRLLVL.

This sequence joins TRBV25-1 and TRBJ2-2, with 7 bases identical to TRBD1. The germline gives CDR1 MGHDK, CDR2 SYGVNS. V gave up 6 bases and J gave up 6 bases; unmatched junction bases: 7. The CDR3 consists of 14 residues. CDR3 in DNA: TGTGCCAGCAGGCAAGGGGGCCCGGCCGGGGAGCTGTTTTTT. Encoded protein: CASRQGGPAGELFF.

This chain uses TRBV6-1 with TRBJ1-2; D is perhaps TRBD1 (6 bases). Trimming removed 1 base from V and 4 bases from J, with 13 bases in between. Germline V gene lookup returns CDR1 MNHNS and CDR2 SASEGT. The CDR3 consists of 15 residues. The CDR3: CASSEGAGAFYGYTF. The CDR3 DNA is TGTGCCAGCAGTGAAGGGGCAGGGGCTTTCTATGGCTACACCTTC.

V is TRBV4-2 and J is TRBJ2-5, with D possibly TRBD1 on 5 matching bases. V was shortened by 4 bases and J by 5 bases, with 14 bases between the two germline ends. The CDR3 extends over 14 amino acids. Germline V lookup: CDR1 LGHNA, CDR2 YNFKEQ. CDR3 sequence (DNA): TGTGCCAGCAGCCTTAGGACAAGGGGTGAGACCCAGTACTTC. This encodes CASSLRTRGETQYF.